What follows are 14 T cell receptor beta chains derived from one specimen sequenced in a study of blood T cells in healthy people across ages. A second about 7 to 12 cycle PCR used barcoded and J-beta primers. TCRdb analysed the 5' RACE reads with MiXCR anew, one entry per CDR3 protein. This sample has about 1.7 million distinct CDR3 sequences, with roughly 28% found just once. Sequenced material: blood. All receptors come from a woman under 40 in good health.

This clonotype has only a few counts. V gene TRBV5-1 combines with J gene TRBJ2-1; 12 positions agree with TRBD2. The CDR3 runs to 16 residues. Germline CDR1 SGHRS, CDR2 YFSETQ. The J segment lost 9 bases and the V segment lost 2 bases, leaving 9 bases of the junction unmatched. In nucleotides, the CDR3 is TGCGCCAGCAGCTTCGTTCTAGCGGGGGGGCCGATTGAGCAGTTCTTC. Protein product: CASSFVLAGGPIEQFF.

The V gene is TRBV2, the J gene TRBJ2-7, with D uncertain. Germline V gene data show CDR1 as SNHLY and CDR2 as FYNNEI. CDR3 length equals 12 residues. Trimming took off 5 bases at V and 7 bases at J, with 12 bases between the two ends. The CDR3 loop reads CASSQDIYEQYF. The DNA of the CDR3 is TGTGCCAGCAGTCAAGACATCTATGAGCAGTACTTC.

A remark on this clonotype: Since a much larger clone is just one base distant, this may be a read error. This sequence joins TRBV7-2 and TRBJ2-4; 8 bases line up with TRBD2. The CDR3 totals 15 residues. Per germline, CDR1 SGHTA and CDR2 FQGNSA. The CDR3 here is CANSSVRGGGNIQYF. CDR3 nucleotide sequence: TGTGCCAACAGCTCCGTACGGGGGGGAGGAAACATTCAGTACTTC.

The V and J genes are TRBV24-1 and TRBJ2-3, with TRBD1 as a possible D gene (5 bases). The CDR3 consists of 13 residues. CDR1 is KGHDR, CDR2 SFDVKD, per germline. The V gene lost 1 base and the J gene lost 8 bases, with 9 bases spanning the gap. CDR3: CATSDFDSLTQYF. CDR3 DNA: TGTGCCACCAGTGATTTCGACAGCCTTACGCAGTATTTT.

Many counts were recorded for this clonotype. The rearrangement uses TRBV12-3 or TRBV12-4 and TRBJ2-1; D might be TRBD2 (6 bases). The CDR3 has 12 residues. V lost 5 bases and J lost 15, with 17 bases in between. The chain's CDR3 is CASSNLRDSWFF. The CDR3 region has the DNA TGTGCCAGCAGTAACCTCCGGGACTCTTGGTTCTTC.

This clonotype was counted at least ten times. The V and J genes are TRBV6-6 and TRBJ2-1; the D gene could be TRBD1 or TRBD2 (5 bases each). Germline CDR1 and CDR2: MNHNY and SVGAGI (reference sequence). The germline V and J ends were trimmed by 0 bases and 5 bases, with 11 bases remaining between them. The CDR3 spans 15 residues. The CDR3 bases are TGTGCCAGCAGTTACTCAGGGACGGCAAACAATGAGCAGTTCTTC. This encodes CASSYSGTANNEQFF.

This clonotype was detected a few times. This CDR3 reads CASSGGEGYGYTF. The CDR3 nucleotides are TGTGCCAGCAGTGGAGGGGAGGGCTATGGCTACACCTTC. The chain combines TRBV6-1 with TRBJ1-2, with D possibly being TRBD1 (5 bases). The germline gives CDR1 MNHNS, CDR2 SASEGT. Trimming took 4 bases from V and 4 from J, leaving 10 bases between them. CDR3 length equals 13 residues.

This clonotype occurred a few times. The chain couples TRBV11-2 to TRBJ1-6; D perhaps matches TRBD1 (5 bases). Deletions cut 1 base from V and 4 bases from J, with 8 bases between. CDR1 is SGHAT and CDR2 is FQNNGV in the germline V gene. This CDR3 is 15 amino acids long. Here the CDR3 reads CASSLGAGYNSPLHF. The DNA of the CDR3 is TGTGCCAGCAGCTTAGGGGCAGGGTATAATTCACCCCTCCACTTT.

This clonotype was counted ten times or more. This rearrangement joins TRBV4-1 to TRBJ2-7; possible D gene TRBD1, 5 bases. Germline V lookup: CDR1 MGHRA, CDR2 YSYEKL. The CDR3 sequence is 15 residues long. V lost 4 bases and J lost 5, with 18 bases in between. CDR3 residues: CASSPSPGSPHEQYF. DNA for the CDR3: TGCGCCAGCAGCCCAAGCCCAGGGTCCCCCCACGAGCAGTACTTC.

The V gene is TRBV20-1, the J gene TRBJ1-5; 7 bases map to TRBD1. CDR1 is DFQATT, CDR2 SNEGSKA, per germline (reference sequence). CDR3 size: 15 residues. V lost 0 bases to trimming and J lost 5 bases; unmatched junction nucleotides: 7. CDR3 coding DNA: TGCAGTGCTAGAGACCTAGGGACAGCTGATCAGCCCCAGCATTTT. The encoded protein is CSARDLGTADQPQHF.

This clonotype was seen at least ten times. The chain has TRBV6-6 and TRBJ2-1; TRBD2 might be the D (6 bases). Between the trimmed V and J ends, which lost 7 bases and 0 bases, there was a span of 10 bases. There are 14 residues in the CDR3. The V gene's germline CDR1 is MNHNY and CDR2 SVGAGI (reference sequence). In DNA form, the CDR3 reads TGTGCCAGCAATGGGGGAGGCTCCTACAATGAGCAGTTCTTC. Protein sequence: CASNGGGSYNEQFF.

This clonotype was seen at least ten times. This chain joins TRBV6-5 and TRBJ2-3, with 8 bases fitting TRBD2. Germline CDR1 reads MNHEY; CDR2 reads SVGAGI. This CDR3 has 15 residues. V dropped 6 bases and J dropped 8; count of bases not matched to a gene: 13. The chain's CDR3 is CASSQPGLGTFTQYF. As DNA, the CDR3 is TGTGCCAGCAGCCAACCGGGACTAGGGACGTTTACGCAGTATTTT.

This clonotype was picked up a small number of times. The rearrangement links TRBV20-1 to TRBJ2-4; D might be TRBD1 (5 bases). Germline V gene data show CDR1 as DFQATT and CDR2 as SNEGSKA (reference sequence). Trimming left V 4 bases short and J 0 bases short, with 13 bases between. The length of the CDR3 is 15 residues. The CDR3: CSATRQSLAKNIQYF. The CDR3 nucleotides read TGCAGTGCTACTCGACAGAGCTTAGCCAAAAACATTCAGTACTTC.

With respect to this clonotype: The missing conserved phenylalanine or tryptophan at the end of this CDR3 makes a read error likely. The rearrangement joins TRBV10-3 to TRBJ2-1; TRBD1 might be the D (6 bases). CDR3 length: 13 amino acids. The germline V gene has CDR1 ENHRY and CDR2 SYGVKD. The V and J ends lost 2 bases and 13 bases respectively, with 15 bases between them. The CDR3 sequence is CAISEPEPGQQFV. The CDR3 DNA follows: TGTGCCATCAGTGAGCCGGAGCCGGGACAACAGTTCGTC.